This passage covers 6 T cell receptor beta chains from one sample sequenced in a study of blood T cell repertoires in COVID-19. Clones were sequenced by immunoSEQ multiplex PCR, and TCRdb holds only the in-frame ones, with some missing. The table records about 150,000 clones, 80% to 90% of them present only once. Material for sequencing was peripheral blood. These receptors came from a man aged 18 to 30 with COVID-19, enrolled during active disease.

The chain joins TRBV5-1 to TRBJ2-7, with D possibly TRBD2 on 5 matching bases. V was shortened by 2 bases and J by 1 base, with 19 bases between the two germline ends. The germline gives CDR1 SGHRS, CDR2 YFSETQ. The CDR3 has 17 residues. CDR3 bases: TGCGCCAGCAGCTTCACTAGGCCCGTCTTGAATTCCTACGAGCAGTACTTC. It codes for CASSFTRPVLNSYEQYF.

Only a few counts were recorded for this clone. The rearrangement uses TRBV7-9 and TRBJ2-1; TRBD2 matches 15 bases. The V and J ends lost 5 bases and 6 bases, in that order; junction bases with no gene match: 8. This CDR3 contains 17 residues. Germline CDR1 and CDR2: SEHNR and FQNEAQ (reference sequence). The CDR3 DNA reads TGTGCCAGCAGCCCCGGGACTAGCGGGAGGCCGGGCAATGAGCAGTTCTTC. It encodes CASSPGTSGRPGNEQFF.

This clone is deemed medium-sized. The chain recombines TRBV4-1 with TRBJ1-1; 7 nucleotides align to TRBD1. The CDR3 extends over 16 amino acids. V lost 3 bases, J lost 0 bases, and 7 bases stayed unmatched. Germline V gives CDR1 MGHRA, CDR2 YSYEKL. The CDR3 reads CASSQEQGQLNTEAFF. CDR3 coding DNA: TGCGCCAGCAGCCAGGAACAGGGACAGCTGAACACTGAAGCTTTCTTT.

The chain uses TRBV6-8 and TRBJ2-7; D might be TRBD2 (6 bases). The CDR3 extends over 18 amino acids. Germline values: CDR1 MNHGY, CDR2 SAAAGT. V was shortened by 11 bases and J by 5 bases, with 34 bases between the two germline ends. The CDR3 coding sequence is TGTGCCGGCTCCTCGAGTGCGGGACCTCCCGTAAAGGCAAACGAGCAGTACTTC. It translates to CAGSSSAGPPVKANEQYF.

V usage is TRBV7-8 and J usage is TRBJ2-3, with 7 bases matching TRBD2. Per the germline V gene, CDR1 is SGHVS and CDR2 is FQNEAQ. This CDR3 is built from 12 residues. Trimming cost V 3 bases and J 6 bases; bases outside gene matches: 0. DNA for the CDR3: TGTGCCAGCAGCTTCGGGGGGGATACGCAGTATTTT. Its protein is CASSFGGDTQYF.

CDR3 DNA: TGTGCCAGCAGCCAGGGAGTCATGTCGTATGGCTACACCTTC. This translates into CASSQGVMSYGYTF. The chain joins TRBV14 to TRBJ1-2; no firm D call. The CDR3 totals 14 residues. Trimming removed 3 bases at V and 5 bases at J, with 13 bases between. Looked up from germline, CDR1 is SGHDN and CDR2 is FVKESK.